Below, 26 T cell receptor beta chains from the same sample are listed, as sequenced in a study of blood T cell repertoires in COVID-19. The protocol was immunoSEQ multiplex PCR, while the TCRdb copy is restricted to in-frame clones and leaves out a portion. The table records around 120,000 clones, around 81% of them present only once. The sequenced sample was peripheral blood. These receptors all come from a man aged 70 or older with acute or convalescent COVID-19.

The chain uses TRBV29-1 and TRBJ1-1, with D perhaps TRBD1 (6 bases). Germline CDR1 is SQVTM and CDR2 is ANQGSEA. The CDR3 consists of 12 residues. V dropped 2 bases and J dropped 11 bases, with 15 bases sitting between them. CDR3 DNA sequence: TGCAGCGTTGAACCCGGACAGAGGGAGGCTTTCTTT. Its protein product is CSVEPGQREAFF. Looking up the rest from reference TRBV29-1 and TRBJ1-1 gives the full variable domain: SAVISQKPSRDICQRGTSLTIQCQVDSQVTMMFWYRQQPGQSLTLIATANQGSEATYESGFVIDKFPISRPNLTFSTLTVSNMSPEDSSIYLCSVEPGQREAFFGQGTRLTVV.

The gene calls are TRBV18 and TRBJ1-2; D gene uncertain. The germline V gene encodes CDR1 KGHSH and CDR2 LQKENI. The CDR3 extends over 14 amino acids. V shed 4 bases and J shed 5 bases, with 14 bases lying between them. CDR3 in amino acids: CASSLKSQEYGYTF. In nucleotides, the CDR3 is TGTGCCAGCTCACTGAAATCCCAGGAATATGGCTACACCTTC.

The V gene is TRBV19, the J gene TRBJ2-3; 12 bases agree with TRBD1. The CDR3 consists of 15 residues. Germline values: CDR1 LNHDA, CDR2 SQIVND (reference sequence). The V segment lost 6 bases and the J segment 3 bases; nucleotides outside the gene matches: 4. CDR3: CASSPGQGATDTQYF. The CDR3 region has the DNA TGTGCCAGTAGCCCGGGACAGGGGGCTACAGATACGCAGTATTTT.

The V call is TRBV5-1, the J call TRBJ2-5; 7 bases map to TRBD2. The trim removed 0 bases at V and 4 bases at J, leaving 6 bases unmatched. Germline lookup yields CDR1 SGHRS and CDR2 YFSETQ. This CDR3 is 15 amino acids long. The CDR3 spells CASSLEKGRGETQYF. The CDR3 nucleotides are TGCGCCAGCAGCTTGGAGAAGGGGAGGGGAGAGACCCAGTACTTC.

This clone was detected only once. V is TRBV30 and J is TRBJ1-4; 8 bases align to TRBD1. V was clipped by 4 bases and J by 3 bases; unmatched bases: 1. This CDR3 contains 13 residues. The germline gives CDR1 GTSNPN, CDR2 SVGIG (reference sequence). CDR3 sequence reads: CAWNRGANEKLFF. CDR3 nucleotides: TGTGCCTGGAACAGGGGGGCTAATGAAAAACTGTTTTTT. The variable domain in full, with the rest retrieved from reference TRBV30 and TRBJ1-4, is SQTIHQWPATLVQPVGSPLSLECTVEGTSNPNLYWYRQAAGRGLQLLFYSVGIGQISSEVPQNLSASRPQDRQFILSSKKLLLSDSGFYLCAWNRGANEKLFFGSGTQLSVL.

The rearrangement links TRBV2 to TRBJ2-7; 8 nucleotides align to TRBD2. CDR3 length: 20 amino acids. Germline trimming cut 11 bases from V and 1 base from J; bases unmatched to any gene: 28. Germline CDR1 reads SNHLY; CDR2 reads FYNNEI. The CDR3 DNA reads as TGTGCCGGAGAAGACATGCCTAAGTCCGGGGGGGGTCTACCTTCCTACGAGCAGTACTTC. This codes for CAGEDMPKSGGGLPSYEQYF.

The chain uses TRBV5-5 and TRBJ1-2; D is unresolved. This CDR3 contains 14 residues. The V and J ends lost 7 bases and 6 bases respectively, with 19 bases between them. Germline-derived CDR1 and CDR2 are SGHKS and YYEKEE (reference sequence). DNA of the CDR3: TGTGCCAGCGCTAGGGAGAGGTCAGTGGATGGCTACACCTTC. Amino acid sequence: CASARERSVDGYTF.

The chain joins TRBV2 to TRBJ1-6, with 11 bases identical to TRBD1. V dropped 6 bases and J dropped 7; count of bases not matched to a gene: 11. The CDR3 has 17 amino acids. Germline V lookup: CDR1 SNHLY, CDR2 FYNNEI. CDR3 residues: CASSGGQGARNNSPLHF. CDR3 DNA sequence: TGTGCCAGCAGCGGAGGACAGGGGGCGCGGAACAATTCACCCCTCCACTTT.

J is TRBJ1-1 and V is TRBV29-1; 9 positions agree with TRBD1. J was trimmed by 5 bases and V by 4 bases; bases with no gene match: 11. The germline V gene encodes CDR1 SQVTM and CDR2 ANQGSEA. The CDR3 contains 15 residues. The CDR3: CSVVRPTGGLTEAFF. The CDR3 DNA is TGCAGCGTTGTCCGACCGACAGGGGGTTTAACTGAAGCTTTCTTT.

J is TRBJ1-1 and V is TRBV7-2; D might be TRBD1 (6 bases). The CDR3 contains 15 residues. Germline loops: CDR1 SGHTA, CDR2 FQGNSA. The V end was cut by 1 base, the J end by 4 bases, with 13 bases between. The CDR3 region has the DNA TGTGCCAGCAGCTTAGAGGGGGGGCCAGGCACTGAAGCTTTCTTT. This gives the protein CASSLEGGPGTEAFF.

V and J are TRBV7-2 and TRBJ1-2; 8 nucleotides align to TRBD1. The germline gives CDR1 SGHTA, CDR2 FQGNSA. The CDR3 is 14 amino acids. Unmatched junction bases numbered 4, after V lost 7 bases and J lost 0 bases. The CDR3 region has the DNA TGTGCCAGCACTAGGACAGGGACTAACTATGGCTACACCTTC. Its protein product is CASTRTGTNYGYTF.

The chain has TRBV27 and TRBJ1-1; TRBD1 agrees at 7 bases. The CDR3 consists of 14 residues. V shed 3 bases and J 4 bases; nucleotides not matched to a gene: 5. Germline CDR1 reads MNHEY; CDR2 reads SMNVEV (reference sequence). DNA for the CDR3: TGTGCCAGCAGTTTTCAGGGGGGTAGCACTGAAGCTTTCTTT. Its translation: CASSFQGGSTEAFF.

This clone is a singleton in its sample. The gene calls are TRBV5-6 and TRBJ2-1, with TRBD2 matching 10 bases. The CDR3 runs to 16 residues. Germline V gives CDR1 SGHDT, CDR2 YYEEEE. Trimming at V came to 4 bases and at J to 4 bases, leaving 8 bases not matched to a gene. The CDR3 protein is CASSPSGGAFYNEQFF. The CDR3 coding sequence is TGTGCCAGCAGCCCGAGCGGGGGGGCTTTTTACAATGAGCAGTTCTTC.

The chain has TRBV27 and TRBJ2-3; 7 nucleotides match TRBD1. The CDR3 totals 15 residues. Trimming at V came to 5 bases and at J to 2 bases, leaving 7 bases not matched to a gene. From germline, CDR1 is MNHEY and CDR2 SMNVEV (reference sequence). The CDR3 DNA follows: TGTGCCAGCAGTCTGACAGGGTTGATCACAGATACGCAGTATTTT. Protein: CASSLTGLITDTQYF.

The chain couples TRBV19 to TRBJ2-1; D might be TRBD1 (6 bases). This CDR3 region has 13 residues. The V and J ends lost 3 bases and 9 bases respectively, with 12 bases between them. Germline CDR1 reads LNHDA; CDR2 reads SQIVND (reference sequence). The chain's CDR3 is CASSMGARGEQFF. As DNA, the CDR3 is TGTGCCAGTAGTATGGGGGCCCGGGGTGAGCAGTTCTTC. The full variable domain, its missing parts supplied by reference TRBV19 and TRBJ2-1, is DGGITQSPKYLFRKEGQNVTLSCEQNLNHDAMYWYRQDPGQGLRLIYYSQIVNDFQKGDIAEGYSVSREKKESFPLTVTSAQKNPTAFYLCASSMGARGEQFFGPGTRLTVL.

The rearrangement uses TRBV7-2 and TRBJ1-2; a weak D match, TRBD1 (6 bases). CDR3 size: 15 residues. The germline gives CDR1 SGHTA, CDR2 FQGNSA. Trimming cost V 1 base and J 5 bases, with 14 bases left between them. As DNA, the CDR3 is TGTGCCAGCAGCTTAGTGGCAGGGGTCTTTTATGGCTACACCTTC. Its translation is CASSLVAGVFYGYTF. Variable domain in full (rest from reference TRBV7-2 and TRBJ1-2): GAGVSQSPSNKVTEKGKDVELRCDPISGHTALYWYRQSLGQGLEFLIYFQGNSAPDKSGLPSDRFSAERTGGSVSTLTIQRTQQEDSAVYLCASSLVAGVFYGYTFGSGTRLTVV.

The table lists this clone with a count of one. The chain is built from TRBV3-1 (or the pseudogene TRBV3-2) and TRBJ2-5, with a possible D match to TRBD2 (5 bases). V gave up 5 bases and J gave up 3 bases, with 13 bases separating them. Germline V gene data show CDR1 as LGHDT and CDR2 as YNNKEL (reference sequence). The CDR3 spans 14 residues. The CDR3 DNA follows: TGTGCCAGCAGCGCACTAGTTTGGGAAGAGACCCAGTACTTC. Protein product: CASSALVWEETQYF.

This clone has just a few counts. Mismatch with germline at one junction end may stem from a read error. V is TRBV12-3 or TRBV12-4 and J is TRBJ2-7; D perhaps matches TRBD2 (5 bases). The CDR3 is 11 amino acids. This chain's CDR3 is CASSLRGTTVF. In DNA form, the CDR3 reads TGTGCCAGCAGTTTACGGGGTACCACGGTCTTC.

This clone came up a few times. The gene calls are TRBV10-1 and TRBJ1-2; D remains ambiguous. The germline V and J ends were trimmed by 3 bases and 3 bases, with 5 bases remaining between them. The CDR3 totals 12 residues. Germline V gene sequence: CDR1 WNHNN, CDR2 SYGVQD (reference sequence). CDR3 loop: CASSDSDYGYTF. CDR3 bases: TGCGCCAGCAGTGATTCGGACTATGGCTACACCTTC.

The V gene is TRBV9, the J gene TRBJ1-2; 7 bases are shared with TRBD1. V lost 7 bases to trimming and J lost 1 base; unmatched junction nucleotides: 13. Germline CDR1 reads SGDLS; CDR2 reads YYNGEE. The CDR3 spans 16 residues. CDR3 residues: CASRRFRGAYNYGYTF. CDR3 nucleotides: TGTGCCAGCCGCCGTTTCAGGGGGGCCTATAACTATGGCTACACCTTC. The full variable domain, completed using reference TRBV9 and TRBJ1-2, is DSGVTQTPKHLITATGQRVTLRCSPRSGDLSVYWYQQSLDQGLQFLIQYYNGEERAKGNILERFSAQQFPDLHSELNLSSLELGDSALYFCASRRFRGAYNYGYTFGSGTRLTVV.

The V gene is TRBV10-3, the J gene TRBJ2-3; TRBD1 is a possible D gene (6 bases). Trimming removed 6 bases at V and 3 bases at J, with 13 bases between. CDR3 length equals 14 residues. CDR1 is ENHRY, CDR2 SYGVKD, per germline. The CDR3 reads CAIRADSETDTQYF. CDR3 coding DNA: TGTGCCATCAGAGCGGACAGTGAAACAGATACGCAGTATTTT.

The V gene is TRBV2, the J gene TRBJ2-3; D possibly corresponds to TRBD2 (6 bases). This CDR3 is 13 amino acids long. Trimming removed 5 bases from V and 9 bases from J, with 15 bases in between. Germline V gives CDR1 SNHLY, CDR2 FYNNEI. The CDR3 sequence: CASSLTEGPTQYF. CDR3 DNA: TGTGCCAGCAGTCTGACGGAGGGGCCGACGCAGTATTTT.

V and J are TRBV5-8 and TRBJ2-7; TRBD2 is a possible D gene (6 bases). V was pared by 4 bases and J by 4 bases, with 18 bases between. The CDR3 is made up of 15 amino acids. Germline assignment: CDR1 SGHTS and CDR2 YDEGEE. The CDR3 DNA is TGTGCCAGCAGCGCGGAATCCGGGAGAATATACGAGCAGTACTTC. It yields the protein CASSAESGRIYEQYF.

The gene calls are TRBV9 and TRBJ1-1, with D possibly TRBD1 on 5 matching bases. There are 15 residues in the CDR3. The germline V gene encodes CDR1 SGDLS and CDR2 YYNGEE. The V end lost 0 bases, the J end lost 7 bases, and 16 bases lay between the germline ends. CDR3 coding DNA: TGTGCCAGCAGCGTAGGTGGAGGAGGGACGGATGAAGCTTTCTTT. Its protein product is CASSVGGGGTDEAFF.

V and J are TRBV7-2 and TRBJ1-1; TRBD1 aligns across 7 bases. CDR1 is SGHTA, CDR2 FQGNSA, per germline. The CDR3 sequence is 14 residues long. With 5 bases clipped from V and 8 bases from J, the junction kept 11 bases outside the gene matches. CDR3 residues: CASSDYGSQGEAFF. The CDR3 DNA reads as TGTGCCAGCAGCGATTATGGGTCACAGGGGGAAGCTTTCTTT.

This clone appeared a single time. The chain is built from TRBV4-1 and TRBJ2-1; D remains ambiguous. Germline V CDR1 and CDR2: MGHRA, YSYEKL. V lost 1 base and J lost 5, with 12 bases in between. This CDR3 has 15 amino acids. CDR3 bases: TGCGCCAGCAGCCAAGGTTGGGCCCAGGACAATGAGCAGTTCTTC. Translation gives CASSQGWAQDNEQFF.